Below are 5 T cell receptor beta chains sequenced from a single sample in a study of CD8 T cells in ankylosing spondylitis (dated by TCRdb to between 2016 and 2019). On the study overall, not on this receptor specifically: Blood from ankylosing spondylitis patients appeared to be characterized by a TCR beta motif composed of eight highly homologous amino acid variants.

The library was obtained by 5' RACE. Data came from an Illumina HiSeq 2500. TCRdb reprocessed the public reads (quality trimming at Q25 with fastp, clone calling with MiXCR) and kept in-frame beta chains. Each record represents a unique CDR3 protein, reported with the most common genes and DNA among its rows. Counted in this sample were around 430,000 distinct CDR3 sequences; approximately 17% of them appeared once. The biggest ten clones account for 0.95% to 1.1% of the sample. These receptors have no identified antigens. The sample taken for sequencing was blood, either unsorted or a sorted T cell fraction (not recorded which). Receptors were obtained from a male donor with ankylosing spondylitis.

The rearrangement joins TRBV7-8 to TRBJ1-2; the D gene is possibly TRBD1 (5 bases). Trimming cost V 5 bases and J 13 bases, with 17 bases left between them. CDR3 length: 12 residues. CDR1 SGHVS and CDR2 FQNEAQ come from the germline V gene. CDR3 sequence (DNA): TGTGCCAGCAGCCCCCCAGACAGAGGGAGCACCTTC. Translating it yields CASSPPDRGSTF.

The chain employs TRBV5-1 and TRBJ1-6; 7 positions agree with TRBD1. Germline V gives CDR1 SGHRS, CDR2 YFSETQ. The CDR3 consists of 17 residues. With 0 bases clipped from V and 10 bases from J, the junction kept 13 bases outside the gene matches. The CDR3 sequence: CASSLGTGKKSVSPLHF. DNA for the CDR3: TGCGCCAGCAGCTTGGGGACAGGAAAAAAATCTGTATCACCCCTCCACTTT.

This clonotype was counted at least ten times. The chain has TRBV6-1 and TRBJ1-3; D is perhaps TRBD1 (6 bases). The CDR3 is 15 residues long. Trimming removed 6 bases at V and 4 bases at J, with 16 bases between. Germline V gives CDR1 MNHNS, CDR2 SASEGT. The CDR3 region is CASRDRSPGGNTIYF. The CDR3 DNA follows: TGTGCCAGCAGAGACAGGTCCCCGGGAGGAAACACCATATATTTT.

This clonotype was observed many times. The CDR3 sequence: CASSLDRLGREQFF. The CDR3 DNA is TGTGCCAGCAGCTTGGACCGCCTAGGGCGTGAGCAGTTCTTC. The gene calls are TRBV5-5 and TRBJ2-1; no definite D call. The germline V and J ends were trimmed by 0 bases and 9 bases, with 13 bases remaining between them. From germline, CDR1 is SGHKS and CDR2 YYEKEE (reference sequence). This CDR3 has 14 residues. Full variable domain (remainder filled in from reference TRBV5-5 and TRBJ2-1): DAGVTQSPTHLIKTRGQQVTLRCSPISGHKSVSWYQQVLGQGPQFIFQYYEKEERGRGNFPDRFSARQFPNYSSELNVNALLLGDSALYLCASSLDRLGREQFFGPGTRLTVL.

This chain connects TRBV19 to TRBJ1-5, with 8 nucleotides matching TRBD1. After removal of 3 bases from V and 6 bases from J, the junction contained 7 bases not matched to a gene. The V gene's germline CDR1 is LNHDA and CDR2 SQIVND (reference sequence). The CDR3 covers 15 residues. The CDR3 bases are TGTGCCAGTAGTATCCGGCAGGGGGCCGGTCAGCCCCAGCATTTT. This translates into CASSIRQGAGQPQHF.